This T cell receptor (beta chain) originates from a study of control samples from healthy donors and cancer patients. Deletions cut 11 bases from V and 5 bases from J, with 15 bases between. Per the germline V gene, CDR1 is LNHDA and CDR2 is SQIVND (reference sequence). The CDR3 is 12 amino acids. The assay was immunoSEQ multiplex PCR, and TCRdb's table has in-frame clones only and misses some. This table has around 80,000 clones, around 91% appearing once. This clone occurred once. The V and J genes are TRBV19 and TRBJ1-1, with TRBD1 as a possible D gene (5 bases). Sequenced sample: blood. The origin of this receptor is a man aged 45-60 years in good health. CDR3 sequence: CACTGFVTEAFF. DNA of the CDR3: TGTGCCTGTACAGGCTTTGTTACTGAAGCTTTCTTT. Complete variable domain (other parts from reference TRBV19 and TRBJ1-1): DGGITQSPKYLFRKEGQNVTLSCEQNLNHDAMYWYRQDPGQGLRLIYYSQIVNDFQKGDIAEGYSVSREKKESFPLTVTSAQKNPTAFYLCACTGFVTEAFFGQGTRLTVV.